The source of this T cell receptor (beta chain) is a study of blood T cell repertoires in COVID-19. Study-level background: Researchers got acute and convalescent COVID-19 samples from the United States, Italy and Spain.

This clone was detected only a few times. The CDR3 has 13 residues. From germline, CDR1 is SGHTA and CDR2 FQGNSA. Trimming took 4 bases from V and 5 from J, leaving 11 bases between them. Sequencing used immunoSEQ multiplex PCR; TCRdb keeps in-frame clones, though not all of them. The sample contains roughly 200,000 clones, 84% of which appear only once. The sequenced sample consisted of peripheral blood. This TCR came from a woman older than 75 with COVID-19, enrolled during active disease. This chain connects TRBV7-2 to TRBJ1-1, with a weak D call TRBD1 (5 bases). The CDR3 bases are TGTGCCAGCAGCTCAGGGCTAGGGACTGAAGCTTTCTTT. Translated: CASSSGLGTEAFF.